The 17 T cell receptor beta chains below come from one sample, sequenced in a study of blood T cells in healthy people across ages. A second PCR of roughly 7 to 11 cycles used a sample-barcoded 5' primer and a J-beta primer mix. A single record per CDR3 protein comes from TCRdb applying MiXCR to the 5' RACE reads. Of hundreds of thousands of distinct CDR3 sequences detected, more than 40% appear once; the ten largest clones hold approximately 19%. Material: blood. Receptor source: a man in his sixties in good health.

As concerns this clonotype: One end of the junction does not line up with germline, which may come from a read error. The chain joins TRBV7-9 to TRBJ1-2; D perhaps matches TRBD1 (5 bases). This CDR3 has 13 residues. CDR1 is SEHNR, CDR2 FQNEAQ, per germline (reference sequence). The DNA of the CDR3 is TGTGCCAGCAGCTTAGCCGACAGCTATGGCCACACCTTC. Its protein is CASSLADSYGHTF.

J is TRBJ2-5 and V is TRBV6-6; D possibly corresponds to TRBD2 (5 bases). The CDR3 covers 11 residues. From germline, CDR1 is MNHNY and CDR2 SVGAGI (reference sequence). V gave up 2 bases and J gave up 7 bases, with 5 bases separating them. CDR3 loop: CASSYAGTQYF. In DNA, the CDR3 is TGTGCCAGCAGTTACGCGGGGACCCAGTACTTC.

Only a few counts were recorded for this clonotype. The CDR3 loop reads CAISADSSYNEQFF. DNA of the CDR3: TGTGCCATCAGTGCGGATAGCTCCTACAATGAGCAGTTCTTC. The chain links TRBV10-3 to TRBJ2-1; no firm D call. V lost 4 bases and J lost 0, with 7 bases in between. CDR3 length: 14 residues. CDR1 is ENHRY and CDR2 is SYGVKD in the germline V gene.

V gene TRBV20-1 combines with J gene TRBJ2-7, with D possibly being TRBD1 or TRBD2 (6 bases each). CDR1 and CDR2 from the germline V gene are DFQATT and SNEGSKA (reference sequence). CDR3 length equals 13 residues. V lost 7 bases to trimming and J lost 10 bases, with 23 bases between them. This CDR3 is CSDQGSLRGAQYF. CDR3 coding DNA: TGCAGTGACCAGGGGAGTTTGAGGGGGGCCCAGTACTTC.

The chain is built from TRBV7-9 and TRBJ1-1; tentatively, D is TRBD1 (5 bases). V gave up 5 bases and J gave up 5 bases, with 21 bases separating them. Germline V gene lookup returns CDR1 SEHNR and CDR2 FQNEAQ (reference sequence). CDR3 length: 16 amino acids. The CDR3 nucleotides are TGTGCCAGCAGCGGTTCCTTCCAGGGACGAGGGACTGAAGCTTTCTTT. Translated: CASSGSFQGRGTEAFF. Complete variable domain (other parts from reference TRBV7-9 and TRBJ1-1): DTGVSQNPRHKITKRGQNVTFRCDPISEHNRLYWYRQTLGQGPEFLTYFQNEAQLEKSRLLSDRFSAERPKGSFSTLEIQRTEQGDSAMYLCASSGSFQGRGTEAFFGQGTRLTVV.

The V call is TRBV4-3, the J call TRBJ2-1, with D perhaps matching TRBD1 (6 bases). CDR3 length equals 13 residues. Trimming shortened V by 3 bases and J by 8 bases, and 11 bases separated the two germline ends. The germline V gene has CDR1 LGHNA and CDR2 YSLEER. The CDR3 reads CASSHNRVDEQFF. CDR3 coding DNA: TGCGCCAGCAGCCACAACAGGGTAGATGAGCAGTTCTTC.

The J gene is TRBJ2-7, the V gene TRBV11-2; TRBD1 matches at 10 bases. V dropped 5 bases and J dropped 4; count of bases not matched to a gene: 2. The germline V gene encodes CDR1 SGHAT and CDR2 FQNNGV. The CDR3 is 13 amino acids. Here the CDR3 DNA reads TGTGCCAGCAGCGGACAGGGGGAGTACGAGCAGTACTTC. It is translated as CASSGQGEYEQYF.

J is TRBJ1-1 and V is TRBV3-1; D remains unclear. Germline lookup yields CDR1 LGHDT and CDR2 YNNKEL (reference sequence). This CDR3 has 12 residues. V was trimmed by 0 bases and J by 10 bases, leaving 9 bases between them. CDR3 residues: CASSQERRGAFF. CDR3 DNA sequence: TGTGCCAGCAGCCAAGAACGGCGGGGAGCTTTCTTT.

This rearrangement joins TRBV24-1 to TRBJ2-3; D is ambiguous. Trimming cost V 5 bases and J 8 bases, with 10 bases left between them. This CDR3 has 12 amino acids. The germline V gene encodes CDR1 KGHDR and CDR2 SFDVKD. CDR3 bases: TGTGCCACCAGTGGTCTCCTAGGTACGCAGTATTTT. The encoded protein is CATSGLLGTQYF.

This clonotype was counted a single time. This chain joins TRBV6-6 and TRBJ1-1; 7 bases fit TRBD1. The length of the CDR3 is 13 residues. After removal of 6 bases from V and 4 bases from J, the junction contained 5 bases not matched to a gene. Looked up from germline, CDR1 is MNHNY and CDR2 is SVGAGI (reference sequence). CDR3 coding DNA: TGTGCCAGCAGAGATAGGACAGGCACTGAAGCTTTCTTT. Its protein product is CASRDRTGTEAFF.

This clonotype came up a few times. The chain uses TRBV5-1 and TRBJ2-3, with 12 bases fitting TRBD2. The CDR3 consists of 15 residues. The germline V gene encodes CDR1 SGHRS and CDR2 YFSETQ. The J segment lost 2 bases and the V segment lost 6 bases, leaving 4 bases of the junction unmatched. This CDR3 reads CASNLAGGSTDTQYF. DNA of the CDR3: TGCGCCAGCAACCTAGCGGGGGGGTCCACAGATACGCAGTATTTT.

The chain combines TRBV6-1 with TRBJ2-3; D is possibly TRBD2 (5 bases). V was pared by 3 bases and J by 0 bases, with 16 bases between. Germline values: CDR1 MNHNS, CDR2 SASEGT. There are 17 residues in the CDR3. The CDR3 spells CASSESTRRSSTDTQYF. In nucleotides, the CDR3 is TGTGCCAGCAGTGAGTCGACCCGGAGGTCAAGCACAGATACGCAGTATTTT.

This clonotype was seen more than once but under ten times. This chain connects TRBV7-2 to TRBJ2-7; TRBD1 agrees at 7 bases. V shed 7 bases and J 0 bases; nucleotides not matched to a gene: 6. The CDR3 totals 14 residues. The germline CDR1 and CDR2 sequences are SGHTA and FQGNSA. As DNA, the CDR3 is TGTGCCAGCAAAGGACAGGCAGCCTCCTACGAGCAGTACTTC. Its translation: CASKGQAASYEQYF.

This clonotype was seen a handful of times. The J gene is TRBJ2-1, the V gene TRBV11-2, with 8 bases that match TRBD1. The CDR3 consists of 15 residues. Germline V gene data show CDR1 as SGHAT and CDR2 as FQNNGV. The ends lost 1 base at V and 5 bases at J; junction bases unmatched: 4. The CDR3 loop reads CASSLGTGRNNEQFF. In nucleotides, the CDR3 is TGTGCCAGCAGCTTAGGGACAGGGAGGAACAATGAGCAGTTCTTC.

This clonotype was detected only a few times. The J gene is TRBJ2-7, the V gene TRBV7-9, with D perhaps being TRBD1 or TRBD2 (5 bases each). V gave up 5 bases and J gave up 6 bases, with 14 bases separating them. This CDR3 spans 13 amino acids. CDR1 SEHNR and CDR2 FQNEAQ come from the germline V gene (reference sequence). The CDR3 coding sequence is TGTGCCAGCAGCCACCCCCACGGGACCGAGCAGTACTTC. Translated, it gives CASSHPHGTEQYF.

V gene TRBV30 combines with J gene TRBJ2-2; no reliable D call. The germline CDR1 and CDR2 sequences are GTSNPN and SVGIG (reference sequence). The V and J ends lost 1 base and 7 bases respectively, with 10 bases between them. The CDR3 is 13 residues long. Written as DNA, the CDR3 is TGTGCCTGGAGTGCGAGGATGGGCGGGGAGCTGTTTTTT. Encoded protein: CAWSARMGGELFF.

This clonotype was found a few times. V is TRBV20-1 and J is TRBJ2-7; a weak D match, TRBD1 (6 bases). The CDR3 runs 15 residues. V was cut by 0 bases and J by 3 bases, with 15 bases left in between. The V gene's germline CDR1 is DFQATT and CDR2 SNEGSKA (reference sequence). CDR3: CSARDSAGADYEQYF. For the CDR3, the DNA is TGCAGTGCTAGAGATTCGGCAGGGGCGGACTACGAGCAGTACTTC.